This T cell receptor beta chain came from a study of blood T cells in healthy people across ages. Whole-study findings and limits: CMV status of donors was unknown, possibly confounding expanded clonotype changes. Unsorted PBMCs blocked a conclusive comparison of naive and antigen-experienced cells.

Researchers report isolating at least 7 million PBMCs per sample. With a J-beta primer mix and a sample-barcoded 5' primer, a second PCR ran about 6 to 11 cycles. MiXCR, run by TCRdb on the 5' RACE reads, gives a single entry per CDR3 protein. This repertoire shows about 1.8 million distinct CDR3 sequences, around half found once; its top ten account for roughly 2%. V was shortened by 5 bases and J by 3 bases, with 19 bases between the two germline ends. Germline CDR1 reads SGHTA; CDR2 reads FQGNSA. The CDR3 runs to 16 residues. Only a few counts were recorded for this clonotype. The antigen is undetermined.

Sequenced material: blood. J is TRBJ2-5 and V is TRBV7-2, with D perhaps being TRBD1 or TRBD2 (5 bases each). This sequence was found in a woman in her forties in good health. This CDR3 reads CASSPGSALGEETQYF. CDR3 nucleotides: TGTGCCAGCAGCCCCGGGTCTGCCCTGGGGGAAGAGACCCAGTACTTC.